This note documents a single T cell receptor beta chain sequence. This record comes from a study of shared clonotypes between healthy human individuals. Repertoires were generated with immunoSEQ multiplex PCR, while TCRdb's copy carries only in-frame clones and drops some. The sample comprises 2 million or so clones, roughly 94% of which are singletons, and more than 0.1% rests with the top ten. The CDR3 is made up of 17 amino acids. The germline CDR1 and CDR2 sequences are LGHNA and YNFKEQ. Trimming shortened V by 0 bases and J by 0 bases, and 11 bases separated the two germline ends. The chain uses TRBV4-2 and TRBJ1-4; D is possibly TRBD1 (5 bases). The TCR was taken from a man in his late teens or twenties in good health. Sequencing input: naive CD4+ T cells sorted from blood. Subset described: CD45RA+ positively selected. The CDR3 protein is CASSQERTQATNEKLFF. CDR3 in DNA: TGTGCCAGCAGCCAAGAACGGACACAGGCAACTAATGAAAAACTGTTTTTT.